This T cell receptor (beta chain) was documented in a study of Graves' ophthalmopathy and Graves' hyperthyroidism. Other autoimmune diseases, uncontrolled infections, pregnancy or lactation ruled patients out of participation. Germline lookup yields CDR1 SGHRS and CDR2 YFSETQ. V lost 4 bases, J lost 5 bases, and 11 bases stayed unmatched. CDR3 length: 16 amino acids. Amplification of the TCR beta CDR3 regions used RNA transcripts (as template). First-round RT-PCR used HTBI primers; second-round multiplex PCR followed. TCRdb re-called the multiplex PCR reads with MiXCR, one entry per CDR3 protein. The table includes around 1.1 million distinct CDR3 sequences, roughly 35% detected once.

This sequence originates from an adult man with Graves' hyperthyroidism. The V gene is TRBV5-1, the J gene TRBJ2-2, with TRBD1 matching 7 bases. Sequencing was done on a sample of peripheral blood or thyroid tissue (not recorded which). The CDR3 region is CASSPIGTDRTGELFF. CDR3 bases: TGCGCCAGCAGCCCTATTGGGACAGATCGAACCGGGGAGCTGTTTTTT.